These T cell receptor beta chains were read from a single sample in a study of T cell clusters in autoimmune cytopenias. TCRdb re-called the multiplex PCR reads; every CDR3 protein appears as one record, without DNA. The table lists 11,000 or so distinct CDR3 sequences. These data are also associated with another study on T cell repertoires in aging, cancer and after chemotherapy.

Sample: peripheral blood. The receptors derive from a human donor in good health. CDR3s include the opening cysteine and the closing phenylalanine or tryptophan. Rows give clone size only sometimes, using once, few, many, or a class for an expanded clone.

V gene: TRBV10-3; clone size: NA; J gene: TRBJ2-7; CDR3 protein: CAISVGGGETYEQYF
V gene: TRBV30; clone size: NA; J gene: TRBJ1-2; CDR3 protein: CALPDREANYGYTF
V gene: TRBV5-6; clone size: medium-sized; J gene: TRBJ2-3; CDR3 protein: CASSSGLAGHTQYF
V gene: TRBV19; clone size: NA; J gene: TRBJ2-1; CDR3 protein: CASSIRSEQFF
V gene: TRBV18; clone size: NA; J gene: TRBJ1-1; CDR3 protein: CASSPPRGLNTEAFF
V gene: TRBV6-5; clone size: medium-sized; J gene: TRBJ1-4; CDR3 protein: CASSYNQLLEKLFF
V gene: TRBV19; clone size: NA; J gene: TRBJ1-1; CDR3 protein: CASSILGENTEAFF
V gene: TRBV15; clone size: medium-sized; J gene: TRBJ1-2; CDR3 protein: CATSRDPQGALGYTF
V gene: TRBV12-3/TRBV12-4; clone size: NA; J gene: TRBJ1-1; CDR3 protein: CASSLGQEREAFF
V gene: TRBV6-5; clone size: NA; J gene: TRBJ2-3; CDR3 protein: CASRTGLEWTDTQYF
V gene: TRBV11-1; clone size: NA; J gene: TRBJ1-2; CDR3 protein: CASSADRGNYGYTF
V gene: TRBV15; clone size: NA; J gene: TRBJ1-3; CDR3 protein: CATSRYMDSGNTIYF
V gene: TRBV30; clone size: NA; J gene: TRBJ2-7; CDR3 protein: CAWRDDRYEQYF
V gene: TRBV11-3; clone size: NA; J gene: TRBJ1-4; CDR3 protein: CASSFGQGNEKLFF
V gene: TRBV29-1; clone size: medium-sized; J gene: TRBJ2-7; CDR3 protein: CSVTTGVNEQYF
V gene: TRBV27; clone size: NA; J gene: TRBJ2-2; CDR3 protein: CASSLDRTGELFF